This T cell receptor beta chain came from a study of cytomegalovirus exposure and HLA in healthy donors (dated by TCRdb to the late 2010s). Regarding the study in general: An earlier analysis of roughly 500 of the donors reported more than 250 Gb of sequence data and 100 million to 130 million unique TCR beta sequences from 150 million to 200 million T cells. Along with the roughly 670-subject first cohort, a separate validation cohort of approximately 110 different subjects was used. An earlier analysis of 450 to 750 of the donors used high-throughput TCR beta sequencing to judge whether each TCR beta V gene segment behaved as functional or pseudogenic. All discovery cohort repertoires had been generated on a single sequencing platform. Several DR-DQ haplotypes were treated as single units for association and clustering because of strong linkage in the cohort. Both class I and class II loci were covered by HLA typing, at four-digit resolution. Among 398 genotyped donors of the cohort, an average of approximately 240,000 unique TCR beta nucleotide sequences was sequenced per donor, of which about 20% were non-productive. An early release that covered 500 to 800 HLA-typed donors contained approximately 300 gigabases of sequencing data and 65 million to 100 million unique TCR sequences. A later genetic analysis used genome-wide SNP genotypes for 398 of the 666 donors, treating that subset as a discovery cohort. The study combined high-throughput TCR immunosequencing, statistical association of individual TCRs with disease status, and machine learning to predict cytomegalovirus infection status. The number of typed donors differed by locus: about 620-640 for A, B, C, DRB1 and DQB1; some 540 for DQA1; over 600 for DPA1; and roughly 450 for DPB1. Of the 350 to 400 genotyped donors, about 80% fell in the genetic ancestry cluster associated with self-reported Caucasian donors. Donor age, sex, ethnicity and CMV serostatus were compiled together with the repertoire data. The study aimed to test whether cataloging public T cell receptors could reveal signatures of past pathogen exposure. A later analysis re-analyzed previously published TCR beta repertoires from 600 to 850 donors and added high-resolution HLA genotyping to study TCR occurrence patterns. Using immunosequencing, the study profiled T cell repertoires from some 670 subjects and related those repertoires to cytomegalovirus serostatus. In the later analysis, no new phenotypic data were used to find candidate immune exposures; instead, reliance was placed on TCR beta sequences and their occurrence across donors.

The CDR3 numbers 16 residues from cysteine through phenylalanine. This entry keeps only the CDR3 DNA: 48 bases, framed from base 1. At the junction V is shortened by 4 bases and J by 1 base; bases outside the gene matches: 7. Via the germline V gene, CDR1 is MNHEY and CDR2 SVGAGI. The cohort consisted of hundreds of healthy bone marrow donors. At the time of sampling, every cohort member was nominally healthy, though immune exposures that went unrecorded were likely present. The donor was CMV seropositive and belonged to the group of about 290 seropositive cohort members. Each donor provided a peripheral blood sample, and peripheral blood mononuclear cells were used for TCR beta sequencing. Genomic DNA was extracted from the blood cell samples with the Qiagen DNeasy Blood Extraction Kit. Summary of the overall study and its limitations: The authors suggested that the approach could potentially be extended to other disease states and immunological phenotypes. HLA typing was unavailable for some donors at each locus, so association tests used only the typed subset. While some public TCRs were present in many individuals, most TCR sequences turned up only very rarely across donors. A further reported finding was that TCR beta sequences accurately predicted the HLA-A and HLA-B alleles for most subjects in the first cohort. CMV serostatus was the only immune exposure information available for the cohort. Roughly uniform sequencing depth across donors was assumed in presence/absence analyses, although this assumption may not hold. Specific HLA alleles were associated with 15,000 to 20,000 TCR beta sequences at a false discovery rate of 0.05 in a later analysis. In vitro tests confirmed that a few of the cytomegalovirus-associated TCR beta chains recognize cytomegalovirus antigens. Compared with the roughly 670-donor mean, donors in an Asian-associated ancestry cluster had fewer N-insertions in productive TCRs, according to a later genetic analysis. The sequencing pipeline was judged likely to have produced a cluster of highly shared sequence variants as a technical artifact. When HLA alleles, especially DR and DQ, strongly co-occurred, attributing TCR associations to individual alleles was difficult. In a later analysis, the rate of TCR association differed among HLA loci, with DRB1 alleles having the most associated TCRs and HLA-C alleles having the fewest. This cohort had only TCR beta chains sequenced, and the lack of alpha or paired-chain data limited which features could be detected. In a later analysis, HLA-associated TCR beta chains showed more clonal expansion and lower generation probabilities than non-associated chains that were equally common. Some IMGT-functional V segments, including TRBV6-2 and TRBV6-3, could not be distinguished by the 87-base-pair reads and were therefore excluded. The study listed around 160 TCR beta chains as associated with cytomegalovirus. Several of the top co-occurrence clusters appeared to be linked to parvovirus B19, influenza, CMV and Epstein-Barr virus, according to a later analysis. The classifier was reported to diagnose cytomegalovirus status with high specificity and sensitivity in both the original and validation cohorts. Because counts were too low, some 16 rarely observed V segments, including chromosome 9 orphons, were excluded from the earlier analysis of several hundred of the donors. In an earlier analysis of some 640 of the donors, most TCR beta V segments were observed in productive rearrangements about 87% or about 30% of the time, broadly matching IMGT annotations. A later genetic analysis associated a missense DCLRE1C variant with V-gene and J-gene trimming of TCR beta chains, and an independent cohort replicated the association. According to a later analysis, most CMV-associated TCR beta chains appeared to be HLA-restricted, and the HLA associations seemed to be driven largely by CMV exposure. Linkage disequilibrium might explain the correlated functional status among segregating V segments, but an unknown experimental factor could not be ruled out.

Turning to this clone: The specificity of this receptor is unknown. Base qualities are missing; no much larger clone stands one base away.

Library creation used the immunoSEQ multiplex PCR assay. The multiplex PCR relied on a mix of 60 forward primers for TCR Vbeta segments and 13 reverse primers for TCR Jbeta segments. The CDR3 region of rearranged TCR beta genes was amplified from genomic DNA with a multiplex PCR assay. The Illumina HiSeq System was used to sequence the amplified TCR beta libraries as 87-base-pair reads. The paper's data handling went like this. A later analysis tallied 75 million to 95 million unique TCR beta chains across the approximately 670 repertoires, and around 10 million of those chains were shared by two or more donors. A nearest-neighbor algorithm error-corrected the raw reads and collapsed the reads into unique sequences, merging closely related sequences to remove PCR and sequencing errors. CDR3 sequences were aligned to IMGT reference sequences to assign V, D and J gene segments. For a sequence to be retained, a match of at least six nucleotides was required to both a V gene segment and a J gene segment. Rearrangements were classified as productive when the CDR3 lacked stop codons and remained in frame with V and J, and all other rearrangements were classified as non-productive. Following IMGT convention, CDR3 was defined as the stretch from the second conserved V-encoded cysteine to the conserved J-encoded phenylalanine. In an earlier analysis of 587 of the donors, sequences lacking an unambiguous match to a single V gene segment were excluded. In an earlier analysis of roughly 600 of the donors, a V segment was called functional when productive rearrangements were above 56.7%, and segregating when the standard deviation between donors exceeded 5%. A statistical classification framework was developed to diagnose cytomegalovirus status using the catalog of TCR beta chain sequences. In a later analysis, TCR nucleotide sequences were compared against IMGT/GENE-DB human TR gene sequences so that V and J genes could be assigned. In a later analysis, CDR3 sequences and most-parsimonious VDJ recombination scenarios were assigned using the TCRdist pipeline. In a later analysis, every TCR beta chain was defined by the combination of its CDR3 amino acid sequence and its V-gene family, and reads without a unique V-gene family were dropped. A later analysis removed 550 to 700 highly shared, low-generation-probability nucleotide sequences to deal with suspected cross-contamination and a sequencing artifact. A later analysis calculated a clonal expansion index for each public chain from normalized within-repertoire ranks of inferred template counts. A later analysis computed generation probabilities with a VDJ recombination model fitted to out-of-frame rearrangements, and checked the results against IGoR. A later analysis scored TCR-TCR, TCR-HLA and TCR-CMV co-occurrence with hypergeometric tests, applying a repertoire-size bias correction to TCR pairs. To estimate false discovery rates, a later analysis permuted the HLA or CMV assignments 20 times. In a later analysis, co-occurring TCRs were grouped with DBSCAN, and TCRdist sequence similarity was added when clustering was performed within HLA-allele-positive subsets. For co-occurrence clustering, repertoires with fewer than 30,000 or more than 120,000 public chains were excluded, along with five repertoires with anomalous nucleotide sharing. TCRdb obtained this table from immuneACCESS and retained in-frame rearrangements with V and J assigned. These tables miss some clones; where compared with another copy, unresolved V genes account for less than half of the shortfall, and the remainder is unexplained. That table gives V, J and clone size, and the DNA gave D and trimming. The sample table records around 78,000 clones; more than 65% of these occur just once. The leading ten clones occupy approximately 12% of the sample.

The chain couples TRBV6-5 to TRBJ2-3, and TRBD2 matches 8 of the central bases. This sequence originates from a woman aged 40 to 50 in good health and CMV-seropositive. Sequencing used PBMCs. CDR3 protein: CASSSGGPKGTDTQYF. The base sequence is TGTGCCAGCAGTTCGGGGGGGCCGAAGGGCACAGATACGCAGTATTTT.